This TCR beta chain is drawn from a study of T cells in tumors after PD-1 blockade. At the level of the study: No patient had prior checkpoint blockade, systemic immunosuppression, or radiotherapy within 4 weeks. Some patients also took daily vismodegib 150 mg during anti-PD-1 treatment. Study findings and constraints: Blood contained roughly two fifths of the tumor's TCR clonotypes.

The data were produced by immunoSEQ multiplex PCR, yet TCRdb's version contains in-frame clones alone and is incomplete. The sample contains about 20,000 clones, more than 70% of which appear only once. V lost 4 bases, J lost 1 base, and 3 bases stayed unmatched. Germline V gene sequence: CDR1 LNHNV, CDR2 YYDKDF (reference sequence). CDR3 length: 15 amino acids. This clone has a handful of counts. Antigen: not known. Here the sequenced sample was PBMCs, taken before anti-PD-1 treatment. The chain has TRBV15 and TRBJ2-3; 9 positions agree with TRBD2. The TCR comes from a human donor with basal cell carcinoma. CDR3: CATSTRLAGTDTQYF. The CDR3 DNA reads as TGTGCCACCAGCACCCGACTAGCGGGCACAGATACGCAGTATTTT.